The present T cell receptor beta chain was sequenced within a study of CD8+ T cells in alopecia areata (dated by TCRdb to the late 2010s). As for the study more broadly: The treated patients, all with moderate-to-severe alopecia areata, were enrolled in an open-label pilot trial of oral tofacitinib given at 5 to 10 mg twice daily. Biopsies were taken from tofacitinib-treated patients at baseline and at 4 and 24 weeks of treatment, and a later scalp biopsy was taken in several of the tofacitinib-treated patients. The study used high-throughput TCRbeta sequencing to examine T cell clonal expansion in alopecia areata, in both the C3H/HeJ mouse model and human patients. Amplification of TCRbeta CDR3 regions was done by immunoSEQ multiplex PCR using 35 Vbeta forward primers and 13 Jbeta reverse primers. Tofacitinib was given for 6 to 18 months, followed by 6 months of follow-up off drug to assess delayed response and recurrence. In humans, TCRbeta sequencing was performed on scalp tissue and on sorted CD4+ and CD8+ peripheral blood T cells from healthy controls and from patients with patchy or totalis/universalis alopecia areata. Scalp clonality was compared among normal scalp (n=4), patchy alopecia areata scalp (n=8), and alopecia totalis/universalis scalp (n=8). RNA came from the PAXgene miRNA kit for fixed scalp, the miRNeasy kit for PBMCs, and the RNeasy kit for mouse skin. Paper-wide results and their limitations: Scalp TCR repertoire analysis is complicated because resident alphabeta T cells in normal human skin are also sequenced, whereas mouse skin is dominated by gammadelta T cells. Compared with mice, TCR sequences shared between patients were less clear, possibly partly because of HLA diversity across the patient population. Compared with normal scalp, lesional scalp, particularly in alopecia totalis/universalis, had higher clonality and more expanded CD8+ clones, which suggests antigenic drive.

As regards this clone: Its antigen remains unidentified. No base quality information exists; no much larger clone differs at one position.

Lesional scalp punch biopsies and peripheral blood were obtained from alopecia areata patients. PBMCs were isolated by density centrifugation and stained for CD3, CD4 and CD8, and CD4+ and CD8+ T cells were sorted on a FACSAria. The method behind the library was the immunoSEQ multiplex PCR assay. To provide template for TCR sequencing, every sample had RNA extracted and reverse transcribed into cDNA. SuperScript III was used for first-strand cDNA synthesis, primed with a 2:1 mix of oligo-dT and random hexamers. A synthetic immune receptor repertoire was used to assess amplification bias, and residual bias was removed computationally. For the original study's pipeline: Raw reads were preprocessed to remove errors, and CDR3 was defined by IMGT conventions from the conserved cysteine to phenylalanine. To get clonality, Shannon entropy was normalized by log2 of the number of productive unique TCRs and the result was subtracted from 1. Scalp TCRbeta sequences were cross-referenced with sorted blood CD4 and CD8 repertoires so that the CD4 or CD8 identity of scalp clones could be inferred. TCRdb stores this immuneACCESS table with in-frame sequences only. Part of the clones is absent; in the studies checked, under half of the shortfall reflects unresolved V genes, and no reason is known for the rest. The D gene and trimming were derived from the DNA, and the V and J assignments and clone size from that table. The sample table shows 120,000 to 150,000 clones, and more than 40% are seen once. The top ten clonotypes cover approximately 6.6% of the sample.

Spanning cysteine to phenylalanine, the CDR3 consists of 14 amino acids. The kept DNA is CDR3 alone, 42 bases in frame from the first base. Via the germline V gene (reference sequence), CDR1 is MNHEY and CDR2 SMNVEV. V was cut back by 5 bases and J by 2 bases, leaving a gap of 12 bases between them. Recombination joined TRBV27 with TRBJ2-5; TRBD1 might be the D gene, on 5 matching bases. Material for sequencing was CD4+ T cells sorted from blood. The sequence derives from a human donor with alopecia areata. CDR3 sequence: CASSPQTAQETQYF. The nucleotide sequence reads TGTGCCAGCAGTCCCCAGACAGCTCAAGAGACCCAGTACTTC.